These 5 T cell receptor beta chains were all obtained from the same sample, sequenced in a study of cytomegalovirus exposure and HLA in healthy donors. The PCR had 60 Vbeta and 13 Jbeta primers. Generated by immunoSEQ multiplex PCR, the TCRdb table keeps only in-frame clones and is missing some. This listing includes some 200,000 clones. Sample: PBMCs. The receptors were gathered from a girl aged 2 to 10 in good health and CMV-seropositive.

The chain joins TRBV6-4 to TRBJ2-7, with 11 bases lining up with TRBD2. Germline V lookup: CDR1 MRHNA, CDR2 SNTAGT. The length of the CDR3 is 14 residues. J was trimmed by 3 bases and V by 3 bases; bases with no gene match: 1. The CDR3 loop is CASSEGTSGYEQYF. The CDR3 DNA is TGTGCCAGCAGTGAGGGGACTAGCGGCTACGAGCAGTACTTC.

V usage is TRBV10-3 and J usage is TRBJ1-4; 9 bases fit TRBD1. V lost 6 bases to trimming and J lost 8 bases; unmatched junction nucleotides: 7. CDR3 length: 14 residues. Germline CDR1 and CDR2: ENHRY and SYGVKD. The CDR3 DNA is TGTGCCATCAGCGAGGACAGGGGACGGGAAAAACTGTTTTTT. Translated: CAISEDRGREKLFF.

The gene calls are TRBV28 and TRBJ2-1; D is unresolved. The germline V gene encodes CDR1 MDHEN and CDR2 SYDVKM. V lost 3 bases to trimming and J lost 0 bases, with 6 bases between them. The CDR3 sequence is 14 residues long. DNA for the CDR3: TGTGCCAGCAGTTTTAAGAGCTCCTACAATGAGCAGTTCTTC. It yields the protein CASSFKSSYNEQFF.

The J gene is TRBJ2-2, the V gene TRBV19; perhaps TRBD2 as D (5 bases). This CDR3 is built from 15 residues. V lost 5 bases and J 2 bases, leaving 12 bases between the germline ends. Germline CDR1 and CDR2: LNHDA and SQIVND (reference sequence). The CDR3 reads CASSSPGLNTGELFF. The CDR3 DNA reads as TGTGCCAGTAGTTCTCCGGGGTTAAACACCGGGGAGCTGTTTTTT.

The V call is TRBV2, the J call TRBJ2-1; D is ambiguous. The V end lost 4 bases, the J end lost 2 bases, and 12 bases lay between the germline ends. CDR3 length equals 15 residues. Germline CDR1 is SNHLY and CDR2 is FYNNEI. The CDR3 coding sequence is TGTGCCAGCAGTGCACCAGCGAACACCTACAATGAGCAGTTCTTC. It encodes CASSAPANTYNEQFF.